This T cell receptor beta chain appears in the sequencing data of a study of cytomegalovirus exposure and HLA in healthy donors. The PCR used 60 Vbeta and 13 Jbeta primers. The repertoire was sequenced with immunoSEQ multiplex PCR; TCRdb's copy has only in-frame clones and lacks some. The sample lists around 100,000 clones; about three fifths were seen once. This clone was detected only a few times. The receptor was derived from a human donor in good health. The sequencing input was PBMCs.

CDR3 loop: CASSSGLAGVYNEQFF. The CDR3 DNA reads as TGTGCCAGCAGTTCAGGACTAGCGGGAGTCTACAATGAGCAGTTCTTC. The rearrangement links TRBV6-5 to TRBJ2-1, with 13 nucleotides matching TRBD2. J was trimmed by 3 bases and V by 4 bases; bases with no gene match: 3. The CDR3 extends over 16 amino acids. Germline V gene sequence: CDR1 MNHEY, CDR2 SVGAGI.